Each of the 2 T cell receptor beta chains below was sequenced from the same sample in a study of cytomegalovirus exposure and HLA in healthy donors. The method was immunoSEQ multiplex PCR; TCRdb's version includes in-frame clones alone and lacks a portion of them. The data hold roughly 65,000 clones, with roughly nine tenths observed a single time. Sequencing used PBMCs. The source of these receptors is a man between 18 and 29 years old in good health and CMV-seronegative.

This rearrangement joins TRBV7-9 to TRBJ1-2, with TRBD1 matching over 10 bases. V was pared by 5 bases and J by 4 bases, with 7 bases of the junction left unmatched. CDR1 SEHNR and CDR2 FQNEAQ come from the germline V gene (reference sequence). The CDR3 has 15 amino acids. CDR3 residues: CASSARDRGGYGYTF. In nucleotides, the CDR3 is TGTGCCAGCAGCGCCCGGGACAGGGGAGGCTATGGCTACACCTTC.

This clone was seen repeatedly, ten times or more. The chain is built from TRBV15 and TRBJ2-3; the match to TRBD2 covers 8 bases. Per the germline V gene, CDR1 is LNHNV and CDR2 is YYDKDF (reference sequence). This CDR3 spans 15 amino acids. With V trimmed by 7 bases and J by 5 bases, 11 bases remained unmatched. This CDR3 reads CATTETAGAVDTQYF. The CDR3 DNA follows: TGTGCCACCACAGAGACAGCGGGAGCGGTAGATACGCAGTATTTT.